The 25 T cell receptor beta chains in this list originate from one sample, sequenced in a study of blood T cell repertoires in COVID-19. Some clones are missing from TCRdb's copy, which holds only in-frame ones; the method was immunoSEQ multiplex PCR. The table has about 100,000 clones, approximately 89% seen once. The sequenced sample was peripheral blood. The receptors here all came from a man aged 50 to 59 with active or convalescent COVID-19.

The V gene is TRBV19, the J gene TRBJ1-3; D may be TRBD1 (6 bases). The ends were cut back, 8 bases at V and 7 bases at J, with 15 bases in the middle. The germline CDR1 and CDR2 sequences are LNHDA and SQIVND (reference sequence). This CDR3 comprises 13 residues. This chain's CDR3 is CASLPTGWNTIYF. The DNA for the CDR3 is TGTGCCAGTCTTCCCACAGGGTGGAACACCATATATTTT. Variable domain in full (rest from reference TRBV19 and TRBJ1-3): DGGITQSPKYLFRKEGQNVTLSCEQNLNHDAMYWYRQDPGQGLRLIYYSQIVNDFQKGDIAEGYSVSREKKESFPLTVTSAQKNPTAFYLCASLPTGWNTIYFGEGSWLTVV.

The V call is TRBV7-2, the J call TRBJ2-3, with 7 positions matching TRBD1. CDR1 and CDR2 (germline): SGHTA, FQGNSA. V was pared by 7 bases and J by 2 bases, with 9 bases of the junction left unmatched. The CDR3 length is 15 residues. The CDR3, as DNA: TGTGCCAGCAAAAGCCTACAGGGGATCACAGATACGCAGTATTTT. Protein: CASKSLQGITDTQYF.

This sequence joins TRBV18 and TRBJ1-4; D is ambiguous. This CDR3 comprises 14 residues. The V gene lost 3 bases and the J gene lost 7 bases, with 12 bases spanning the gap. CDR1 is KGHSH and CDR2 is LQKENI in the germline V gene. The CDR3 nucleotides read TGTGCCAGCTCACCGGCGGGTGGGTCTGAAAAACTGTTTTTT. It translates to CASSPAGGSEKLFF. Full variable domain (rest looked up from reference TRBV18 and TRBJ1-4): NAGVMQNPRHLVRRRGQEARLRCSPMKGHSHVYWYRQLPEEGLKFMVYLQKENIIDESGMPKERFSAEFPKEGPSILRIQQVVRGDSAAYFCASSPAGGSEKLFFGSGTQLSVL.

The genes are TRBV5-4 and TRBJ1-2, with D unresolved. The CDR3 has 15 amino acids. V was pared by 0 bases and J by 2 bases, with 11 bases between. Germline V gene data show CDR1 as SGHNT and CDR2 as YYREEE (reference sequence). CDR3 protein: CASSLDRSFNYGYTF. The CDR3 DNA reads TGTGCCAGCAGCTTGGACAGATCTTTCAACTATGGCTACACCTTC.

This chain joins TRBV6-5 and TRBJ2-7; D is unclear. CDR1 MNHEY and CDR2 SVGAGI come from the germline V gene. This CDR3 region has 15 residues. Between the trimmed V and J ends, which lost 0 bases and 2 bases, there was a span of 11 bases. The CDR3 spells CASSYSSTVAYEQYF. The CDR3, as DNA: TGTGCCAGCAGTTACTCGAGTACGGTCGCCTACGAGCAGTACTTC.

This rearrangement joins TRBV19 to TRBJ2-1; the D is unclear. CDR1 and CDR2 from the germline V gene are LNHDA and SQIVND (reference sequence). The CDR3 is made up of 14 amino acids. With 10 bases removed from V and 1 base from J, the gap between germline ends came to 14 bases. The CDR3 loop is CATTRSQSYNEQFF. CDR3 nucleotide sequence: TGTGCCACCACCCGGAGTCAGTCCTACAATGAGCAGTTCTTC. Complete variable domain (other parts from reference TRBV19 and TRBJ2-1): DGGITQSPKYLFRKEGQNVTLSCEQNLNHDAMYWYRQDPGQGLRLIYYSQIVNDFQKGDIAEGYSVSREKKESFPLTVTSAQKNPTAFYLCATTRSQSYNEQFFGPGTRLTVL.

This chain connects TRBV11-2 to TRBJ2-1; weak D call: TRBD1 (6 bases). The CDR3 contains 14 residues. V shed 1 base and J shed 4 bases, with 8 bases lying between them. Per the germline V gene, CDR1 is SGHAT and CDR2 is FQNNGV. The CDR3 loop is CASSLAGTYNEQFF. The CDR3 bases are TGTGCCAGCAGCTTAGCGGGGACATACAATGAGCAGTTCTTC.

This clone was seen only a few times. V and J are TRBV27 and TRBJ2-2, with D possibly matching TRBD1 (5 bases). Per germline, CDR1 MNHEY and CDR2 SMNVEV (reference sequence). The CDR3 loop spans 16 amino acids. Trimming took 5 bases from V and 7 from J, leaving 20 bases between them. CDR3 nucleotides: TGTGCCAGCAGTCCCCTCTACGACAGAATCGGCGGGGAGCTGTTTTTT. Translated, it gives CASSPLYDRIGGELFF.

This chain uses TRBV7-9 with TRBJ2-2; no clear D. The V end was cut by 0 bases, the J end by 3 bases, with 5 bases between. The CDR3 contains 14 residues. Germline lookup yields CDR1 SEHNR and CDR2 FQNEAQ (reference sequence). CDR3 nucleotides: TGTGCCAGCAGCTTAGCCATTCACACCGGGGAGCTGTTTTTT. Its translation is CASSLAIHTGELFF.

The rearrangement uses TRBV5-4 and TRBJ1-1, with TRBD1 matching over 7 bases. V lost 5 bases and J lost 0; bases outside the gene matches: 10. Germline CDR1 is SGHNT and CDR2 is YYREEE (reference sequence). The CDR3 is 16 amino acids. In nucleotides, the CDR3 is TGTGCCAGCAGTAGAAACAGGGGTGCGATGAACACTGAAGCTTTCTTT. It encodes CASSRNRGAMNTEAFF.

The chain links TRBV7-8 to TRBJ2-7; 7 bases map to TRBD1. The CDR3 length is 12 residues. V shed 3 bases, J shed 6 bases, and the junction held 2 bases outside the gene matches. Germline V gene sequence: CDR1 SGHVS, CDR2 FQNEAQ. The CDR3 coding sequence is TGTGCCAGCAGCTTTTCAGGGGGCGAGCAGTACTTC. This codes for CASSFSGGEQYF.

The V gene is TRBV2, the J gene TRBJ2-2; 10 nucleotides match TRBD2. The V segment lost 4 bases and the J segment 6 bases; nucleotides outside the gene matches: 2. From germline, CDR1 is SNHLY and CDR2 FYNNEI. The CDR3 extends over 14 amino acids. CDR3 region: CASSGLAGAGELFF. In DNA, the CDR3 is TGTGCCAGCAGTGGCCTAGCGGGAGCCGGGGAGCTGTTTTTT.

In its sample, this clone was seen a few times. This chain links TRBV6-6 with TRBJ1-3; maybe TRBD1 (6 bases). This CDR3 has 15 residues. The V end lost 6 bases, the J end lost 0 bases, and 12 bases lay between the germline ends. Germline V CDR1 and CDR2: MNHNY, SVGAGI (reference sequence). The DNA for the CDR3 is TGTGCCAGCAGCCAGGACAGATTCTCTGGAAACACCATATATTTT. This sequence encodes CASSQDRFSGNTIYF.

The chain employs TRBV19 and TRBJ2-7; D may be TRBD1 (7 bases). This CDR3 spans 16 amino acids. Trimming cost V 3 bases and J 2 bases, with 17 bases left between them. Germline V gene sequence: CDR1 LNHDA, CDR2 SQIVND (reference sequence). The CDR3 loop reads CASSIFAGGKAYEQYF. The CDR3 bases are TGTGCCAGTAGTATTTTCGCAGGGGGGAAAGCCTACGAGCAGTACTTC.

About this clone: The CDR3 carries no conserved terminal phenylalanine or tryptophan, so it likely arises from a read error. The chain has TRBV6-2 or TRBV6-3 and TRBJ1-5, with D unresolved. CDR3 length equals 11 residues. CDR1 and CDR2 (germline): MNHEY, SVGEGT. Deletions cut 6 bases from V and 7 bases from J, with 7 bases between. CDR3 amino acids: CASSAGQPQHL. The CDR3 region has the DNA TGTGCCAGCAGCGCGGGGCAGCCCCAGCATCTT.

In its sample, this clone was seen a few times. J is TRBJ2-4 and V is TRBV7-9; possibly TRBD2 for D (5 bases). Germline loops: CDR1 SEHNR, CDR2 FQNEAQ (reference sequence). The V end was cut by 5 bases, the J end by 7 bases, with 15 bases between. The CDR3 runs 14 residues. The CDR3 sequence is CASSPRTSSNIQYF. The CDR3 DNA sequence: TGTGCCAGCAGCCCCCGAACTAGTTCGAACATTCAGTACTTC.

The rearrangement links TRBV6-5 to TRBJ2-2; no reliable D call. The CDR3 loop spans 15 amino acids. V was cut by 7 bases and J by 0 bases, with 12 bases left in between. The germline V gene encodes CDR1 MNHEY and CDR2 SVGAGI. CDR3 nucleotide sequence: TGTGCCAGCACTCCTTCCAGGACGAACACCGGGGAGCTGTTTTTT. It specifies CASTPSRTNTGELFF.

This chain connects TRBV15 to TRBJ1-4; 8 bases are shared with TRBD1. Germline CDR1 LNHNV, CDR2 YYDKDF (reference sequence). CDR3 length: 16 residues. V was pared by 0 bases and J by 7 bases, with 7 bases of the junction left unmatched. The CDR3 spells CATSRDPQGDGEKLFF. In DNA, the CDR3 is TGTGCCACCAGCAGAGACCCACAGGGGGATGGTGAAAAACTGTTTTTT.

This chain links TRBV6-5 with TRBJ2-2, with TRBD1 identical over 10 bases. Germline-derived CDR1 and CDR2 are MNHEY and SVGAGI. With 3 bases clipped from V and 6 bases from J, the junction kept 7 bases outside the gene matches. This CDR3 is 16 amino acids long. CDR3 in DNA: TGTGCCAGCAGTTATATGGGACAGGGGCGACCCGGGGAGCTGTTTTTT. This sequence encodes CASSYMGQGRPGELFF.

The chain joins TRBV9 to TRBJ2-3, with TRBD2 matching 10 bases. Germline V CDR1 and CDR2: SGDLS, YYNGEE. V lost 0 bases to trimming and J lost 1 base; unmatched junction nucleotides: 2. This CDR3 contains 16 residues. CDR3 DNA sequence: TGTGCCAGCAGCGTAGGTCTAGCGGGAGGCACAGATACGCAGTATTTT. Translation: CASSVGLAGGTDTQYF.

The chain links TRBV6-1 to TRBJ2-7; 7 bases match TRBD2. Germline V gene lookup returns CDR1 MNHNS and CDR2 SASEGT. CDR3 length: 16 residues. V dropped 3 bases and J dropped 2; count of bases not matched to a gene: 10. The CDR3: CASSEEAGIPTYEQYF. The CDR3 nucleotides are TGTGCCAGCAGTGAGGAAGCGGGAATCCCAACCTACGAGCAGTACTTC.

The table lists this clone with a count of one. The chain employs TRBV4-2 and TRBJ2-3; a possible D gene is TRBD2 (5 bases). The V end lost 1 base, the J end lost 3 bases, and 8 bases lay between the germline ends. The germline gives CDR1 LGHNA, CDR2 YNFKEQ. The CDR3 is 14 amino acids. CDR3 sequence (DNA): TGTGCCAGCAGCCAAGGCGGGCGGACAGATACGCAGTATTTT. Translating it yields CASSQGGRTDTQYF.

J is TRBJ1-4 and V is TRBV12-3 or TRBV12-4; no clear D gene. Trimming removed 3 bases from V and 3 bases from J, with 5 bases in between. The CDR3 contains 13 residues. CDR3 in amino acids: CASSLASNEKLFF. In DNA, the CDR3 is TGTGCCAGCAGTTTGGCCTCTAATGAAAAACTGTTTTTT.

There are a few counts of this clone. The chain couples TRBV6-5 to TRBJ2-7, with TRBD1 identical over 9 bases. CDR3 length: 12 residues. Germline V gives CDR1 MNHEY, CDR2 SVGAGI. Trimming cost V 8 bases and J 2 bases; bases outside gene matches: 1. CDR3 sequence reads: CASWTGAYEQYF. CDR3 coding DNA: TGTGCCAGCTGGACAGGGGCCTACGAGCAGTACTTC.

The CDR3 DNA follows: TGTGCCAGCACCCCTGGGGGGACAGGGGTTGAAGCTTTCTTT. It encodes CASTPGGTGVEAFF. This chain links TRBV28 with TRBJ1-1, with 10 bases aligning to TRBD1. Germline-derived CDR1 and CDR2 are MDHEN and SYDVKM. The CDR3 is made up of 14 amino acids. V shed 7 bases, J shed 7 bases, and the junction held 9 bases outside the gene matches.